These T cell receptor beta chains were read from a single sample in a study of identical twins. TCRdb itself ran the 5' RACE reads through MiXCR, one entry per CDR3 protein. This table holds roughly 750,000 distinct CDR3 sequences, 21% found once. These data were also filed under a second study, of T cells expressing NK-cell markers.

The sequenced material came from PBMCs. The receptors stem from a woman aged 18 to 35 in good health. Both conserved end residues are part of each CDR3. Each record gives: CDR3 protein, CDR3 DNA, J gene, V gene, D gene, clone size. D genes are given only for firm matches. The size of a clone is reported for some rows only, either as once, few or many, or as a class for expanded clones.

CASSLRTAVTGELFF,TGCGCCAGCAGCCTGAGGACAGCGGTAACCGGGGAGCTGTTTTTT,TRBJ2-2,TRBV5-1,-,few
CSAIGTHRGTTGEQYF,TGCAGTGCTATCGGAACTCACAGGGGGACTACGGGCGAGCAGTACTTC,TRBJ2-7,TRBV20-1,-,-
CATSDDRARNEQFF,TGTGCCACCAGTGACGACAGGGCACGTAATGAGCAGTTCTTC,TRBJ2-1,TRBV24-1,TRBD1,few
CSAQRPYTKGELFF,TGCAGCGCTCAACGGCCCTACACGAAGGGGGAGCTGTTTTTT,TRBJ2-2,TRBV29-1,-,few
CASSGGGLLLAKNIQYF,TGTGCCAGCAGCGGGGGGGGACTCCTCCTAGCCAAAAACATTCAGTACTTC,TRBJ2-4,TRBV5-5,TRBD2,few
CSARDTEWTEAFF,TGCAGTGCTAGAGATACCGAATGGACTGAAGCTTTCTTT,TRBJ1-1,TRBV20-1,-,few
CASTLSNQPQHF,TGTGCCAGCACCCTTAGCAATCAGCCCCAGCATTTT,TRBJ1-5,TRBV12-3/TRBV12-4,-,many
CASSLDPGQTYEQYF,TGTGCCAGCAGCCTAGATCCGGGACAGACCTACGAGCAGTACTTC,TRBJ2-7,TRBV9,TRBD1,-
CASSLGLAGGPKQFF,TGTGCCAGCAGCTTGGGGCTAGCGGGGGGGCCAAAGCAGTTCTTC,TRBJ2-1,TRBV11-2,TRBD2,-
CASSRGGSGYNEQFF,TGTGCCAGCAGCCGTGGGGGGTCTGGGTACAATGAGCAGTTCTTC,TRBJ2-1,TRBV9,-,once
CATSDSFYEQYF,TGTGCCACCTCTGACAGTTTCTACGAGCAGTACTTC,TRBJ2-7,TRBV10-3,-,-
CASSLASGPTGELFF,TGTGCCAGCAGTTTAGCGAGTGGACCAACCGGGGAGCTGTTTTTT,TRBJ2-2,TRBV12-3/TRBV12-4,-,-
CASSLLSGPYEQYF,TGTGCCAGCAGCTTGCTTTCTGGACCTTACGAGCAGTACTTC,TRBJ2-7,TRBV5-6,-,-
CASMNPGSSYEQYF,TGTGCCAGCATGAATCCAGGCAGCTCCTACGAGCAGTACTTC,TRBJ2-7,TRBV6-1,-,-
CASSYAGGRDTQYF,TGTGCCAGCAGTTACGCGGGGGGGAGAGATACGCAGTATTTT,TRBJ2-3,TRBV6-5,TRBD2,-
CASSPLSSGRVHSYEQYF,TGTGCCAGCTCACCACTCTCTAGCGGGAGGGTACACTCCTACGAGCAGTACTTC,TRBJ2-7,TRBV18,TRBD2,-
CASSPIGGNQETQYF,TGTGCTAGCAGCCCTATTGGGGGAAACCAAGAGACCCAGTACTTC,TRBJ2-5,TRBV7-7,-,-
CATSSRQGGSQPQHF,TGTGCCACCAGCTCTCGACAGGGGGGTTCTCAGCCCCAGCATTTT,TRBJ1-5,TRBV15,TRBD1,few
CSAQRGNKNEQFF,TGCAGTGCTCAGCGGGGGAACAAAAATGAGCAGTTCTTC,TRBJ2-1,TRBV20-1,TRBD2,few
CSASDSIQETQYF,TGCAGTGCTTCAGACAGTATACAAGAGACCCAGTACTTC,TRBJ2-5,TRBV20-1,-,many
CASSPMDTKYF,TGTGCCAGCAGCCCCATGGATACGAAGTATTTT,TRBJ2-3,TRBV25-1,-,-
CASSHDSTTGELFF,TGTGCCAGCAGCCACGACAGTACCACCGGGGAGCTGTTTTTT,TRBJ2-2,TRBV12-3/TRBV12-4,-,few
CATSRNSYNEQFF,TGTGCCACCAGCAGAAACTCCTACAATGAGCAGTTCTTC,TRBJ2-1,TRBV15,-,few
CASSYRTGDTQYF,TGTGCCAGCAGTTATAGGACGGGAGATACGCAGTATTTT,TRBJ2-3,TRBV12-3/TRBV12-4,-,-
CASSPLESEQFF,TGTGCCAGCAGTCCTCTAGAGAGTGAGCAGTTCTTC,TRBJ2-1,TRBV2,-,few
CATSRVSGRGTGELFF,TGTGCCACCAGCAGAGTTAGCGGGAGAGGCACCGGGGAGCTGTTTTTT,TRBJ2-2,TRBV15,TRBD2,-
CAIDRGLSTDTQYF,TGTGCCATCGACAGGGGACTATCCACAGATACGCAGTATTTT,TRBJ2-3,TRBV10-3,-,-
CASSFSGRNYEQYF,TGTGCCAGCAGTTTTTCCGGACGGAACTACGAGCAGTACTTC,TRBJ2-7,TRBV12-3/TRBV12-4,-,few
CASSPSGGEGEQFF,TGTGCCAGCAGCCCGAGCGGGGGAGAGGGTGAGCAGTTCTTC,TRBJ2-1,TRBV11-2,TRBD2,-
CASSRPGLRYEQYF,TGTGCCAGCAGCCGACCGGGACTACGCTACGAGCAGTACTTC,TRBJ2-7,TRBV11-3,TRBD2,-
CASRLVEAGAIEQFF,TGTGCAAGTCGCTTAGTAGAAGCGGGAGCCATTGAGCAGTTCTTC,TRBJ2-1,TRBV12-2,-,-
CASSLGQGGWGEQYF,TGTGCCAGCAGCCTGGGACAGGGGGGCTGGGGCGAGCAGTACTTC,TRBJ2-7,TRBV7-2,TRBD1,-
CACRHHSYEQYF,TGTGCCTGTAGACACCACTCCTACGAGCAGTACTTC,TRBJ2-7,TRBV11-2,-,-
CASSGGLAGFEQFF,TGTGCCAGCAGCGGAGGACTAGCGGGATTTGAGCAGTTCTTC,TRBJ2-1,TRBV9,TRBD2,few
CASSLNGSPGELFF,TGTGCCAGCAGCTTGAACGGGAGTCCCGGGGAGCTGTTTTTT,TRBJ2-2,TRBV7-2,-,many